One sample yielded the 18 T cell receptor beta chains listed below, sequenced in a study of early T cells in non-severe SARS-CoV-2 infection. One entry per CDR3 protein results from TCRdb running MiXCR on the 5' RACE reads. The sample has about 110,000 distinct CDR3 sequences, about 12% seen once. Sample: whole blood. All receptors derive from an adult who was a healthcare worker with PCR-confirmed SARS-CoV-2 infection or an uninfected control (not recorded which).

This clonotype was found a few times. V and J are TRBV14 and TRBJ2-1; D unresolved. Trimming cost V 6 bases and J 0 bases, with 9 bases left between them. Germline loops: CDR1 SGHDN, CDR2 FVKESK. The CDR3 extends over 14 amino acids. The CDR3: CASSGFSSYNEQFF. In DNA form, the CDR3 reads TGTGCCAGCAGTGGATTTAGCTCCTACAATGAGCAGTTCTTC.

V usage is TRBV27 and J usage is TRBJ2-5; 7 positions agree with TRBD2. This CDR3 has 13 residues. The germline gives CDR1 MNHEY, CDR2 SMNVEV (reference sequence). Losses at the gene ends were 6 bases for V and 9 bases for J; bases not matched to a gene: 10. The CDR3 protein is CASSGSSGGAQYF. The CDR3, as DNA: TGTGCCAGCAGCGGGAGTTCGGGAGGAGCCCAGTACTTC.

V usage is TRBV10-3 and J usage is TRBJ1-1; 9 nucleotides line up with TRBD1. The CDR3 sequence is 14 residues long. The trim removed 4 bases at V and 1 base at J, leaving 1 base unmatched. Germline CDR1 ENHRY, CDR2 SYGVKD. The CDR3 nucleotides are TGTGCCATCAGTGGGGGACAGGGGAACACTGAAGCTTTCTTT. Its translation is CAISGGQGNTEAFF.

The CDR3 DNA follows: TGTGCCAGCAGACAAGGCAGGTTAGGGGAGCAGTACTTC. Residues: CASRQGRLGEQYF. The V gene is TRBV5-4, the J gene TRBJ2-7; D unclear. The germline V gene has CDR1 SGHNT and CDR2 YYREEE (reference sequence). V was cut by 5 bases and J by 7 bases, with 16 bases left in between. There are 13 residues in the CDR3.

This chain joins TRBV9 and TRBJ2-3, with 12 nucleotides matching TRBD2. CDR1 SGDLS and CDR2 YYNGEE come from the germline V gene. The CDR3 is 17 residues long. V lost 3 bases and J lost 6; bases outside the gene matches: 11. In nucleotides, the CDR3 is TGTGCCAGCAGCGGGCTAGCGGGAGGGCCCCGGAGTGATACGCAGTATTTT. It specifies CASSGLAGGPRSDTQYF.

The chain couples TRBV7-3 to TRBJ2-7; 8 bases align to TRBD1. Germline trimming cut 5 bases from V and 0 bases from J; bases unmatched to any gene: 9. The CDR3 consists of 16 residues. Germline CDR1 is SGHTA and CDR2 is FQGTGA. CDR3 in amino acids: CASSTLNRGSSYEQYF. The CDR3 DNA sequence: TGTGCCAGCAGCACCCTGAACAGGGGGTCCTCCTACGAGCAGTACTTC.

CDR3 DNA sequence: TGCGCCAGCAGTGAGTTAGGGGGGCTGGAAGCTTTCTTT. Translating it yields CASSELGGLEAFF. The V gene is TRBV10-1, the J gene TRBJ1-1; tentative D call: TRBD1 (6 bases). CDR1 is WNHNN, CDR2 SYGVQD, per germline (reference sequence). The CDR3 has 13 amino acids. Trimming took off 1 base at V and 8 bases at J, with 11 bases between the two ends.

The chain joins TRBV28 to TRBJ2-1; the match to TRBD2 covers 9 bases. V lost 2 bases and J lost 5; bases outside the gene matches: 4. Germline V gene lookup returns CDR1 MDHEN and CDR2 SYDVKM. The CDR3 spans 15 residues. CDR3 DNA: TGTGCCAGCAGTTTAGGTAGCGGGGGACACAATGAGCAGTTCTTC. It translates to CASSLGSGGHNEQFF.

This clonotype was seen a few times. The chain has TRBV2 and TRBJ2-3; a weak D match, TRBD1 (5 bases). The CDR3 consists of 14 residues. Germline CDR1 and CDR2: SNHLY and FYNNEI. The V end lost 6 bases, the J end lost 3 bases, and 13 bases lay between the germline ends. The DNA for the CDR3 is TGTGCCAGCAGGATGGACACGAAAACAGATACGCAGTATTTT. It is translated as CASRMDTKTDTQYF.

This clonotype was observed many times. The chain is built from TRBV20-1 and TRBJ1-1; TRBD1 might be the D (5 bases). Trimming cost V 3 bases and J 4 bases, with 9 bases left between them. CDR1 is DFQATT, CDR2 SNEGSKA, per germline (reference sequence). The CDR3 covers 12 residues. The CDR3 bases are TGCAGTGCTAGGGCAGGGAGCACTGAAGCTTTCTTT. Amino acids: CSARAGSTEAFF.

This clonotype was picked up a small number of times. The chain carries TRBV28 and TRBJ2-7, with D uncertain. CDR3 length equals 11 residues. V gave up 4 bases and J gave up 5 bases, with 6 bases separating them. CDR1 and CDR2 (germline): MDHEN, SYDVKM. For the CDR3, the DNA is TGTGCCAGCAGTTCGGTGGACGAGCAGTACTTC. It translates to CASSSVDEQYF.

The chain links TRBV20-1 to TRBJ2-3; D may be TRBD2 (7 bases). The CDR3 contains 15 residues. Germline V gives CDR1 DFQATT, CDR2 SNEGSKA (reference sequence). Trimming took off 0 bases at V and 4 bases at J, with 14 bases between the two ends. For the CDR3, the DNA is TGCAGTGCTAGAGATGCGGGAGAGGGGGCAGATACGCAGTATTTT. Amino acids: CSARDAGEGADTQYF.

This clonotype has ten or more counts. The CDR3 is CASSHGTEREQYF. The CDR3 nucleotides are TGTGCCAGCAGCCACGGGACAGAGCGTGAGCAGTACTTC. This chain connects TRBV7-9 to TRBJ2-7; TRBD1 agrees at 7 bases. The CDR3 loop spans 13 amino acids. Germline V gene sequence: CDR1 SEHNR, CDR2 FQNEAQ (reference sequence). V lost 5 bases, J lost 7 bases, and 8 bases stayed unmatched. Based on the CDR3 plus reference TRBV7-9 and TRBJ2-7, the full variable domain is DTGVSQNPRHKITKRGQNVTFRCDPISEHNRLYWYRQTLGQGPEFLTYFQNEAQLEKSRLLSDRFSAERPKGSFSTLEIQRTEQGDSAMYLCASSHGTEREQYFGPGTRLTVT.

This rearrangement joins TRBV7-6 to TRBJ2-5, with TRBD1 matching over 7 bases. Germline lookup yields CDR1 SGHVS and CDR2 FNYEAQ. J lost 5 bases, V lost 3 bases, and 6 bases had no gene match. The CDR3 consists of 14 residues. The CDR3 here is CASSFSDRVETQYF. The CDR3 bases are TGTGCCAGCAGCTTCAGCGACAGGGTGGAGACCCAGTACTTC.

This chain links TRBV2 with TRBJ2-5; a weak D match, TRBD2 (5 bases). Germline V gene lookup returns CDR1 SNHLY and CDR2 FYNNEI. The V end was cut by 6 bases, the J end by 5 bases, with 13 bases between. This CDR3 is 13 amino acids long. The CDR3 sequence is CASSPGKLETQYF. In nucleotides, the CDR3 is TGTGCCAGCAGCCCCGGGAAGTTGGAGACCCAGTACTTC. The whole variable domain, remainder taken from reference TRBV2 and TRBJ2-5, is EPEVTQTPSHQVTQMGQEVILRCVPISNHLYFYWYRQILGQKVEFLVSFYNNEISEKSEIFDDQFSVERPDGSNFTLKIRSTKLEDSAMYFCASSPGKLETQYFGPGTRLLVL.

This clonotype has ten or more counts. V usage is TRBV12-3 or TRBV12-4 and J usage is TRBJ1-5, with 9 bases matching TRBD1. The J segment lost 7 bases and the V segment lost 6 bases, leaving 10 bases of the junction unmatched. The CDR3 contains 15 residues. This CDR3 reads CASSPPGQGGQPQHF. The CDR3 region has the DNA TGTGCCAGCAGCCCTCCGGGACAGGGAGGACAGCCCCAGCATTTT.

This clonotype was counted ten times or more. The chain links TRBV14 to TRBJ2-1; D is possibly TRBD2 (5 bases). The CDR3 spans 15 residues. CDR1 is SGHDN and CDR2 is FVKESK in the germline V gene. The V end lost 1 base, the J end lost 4 bases, and 11 bases lay between the germline ends. The CDR3 DNA reads as TGTGCCAGCAGCCAAGTTGATTCGGGATACAATGAGCAGTTCTTC. Encoded protein: CASSQVDSGYNEQFF.

The chain uses TRBV6-2 or TRBV6-3 and TRBJ2-1, with D perhaps TRBD2 (6 bases). This CDR3 spans 13 amino acids. In germline, CDR1 is MNHEY, CDR2 SVGEGT. The ends were cut back, 8 bases at V and 10 bases at J, with 18 bases in the middle. The CDR3 protein is CASGLARGGEQFF. CDR3 in DNA: TGTGCCAGCGGGCTAGCGCGAGGAGGCGAGCAGTTCTTC.